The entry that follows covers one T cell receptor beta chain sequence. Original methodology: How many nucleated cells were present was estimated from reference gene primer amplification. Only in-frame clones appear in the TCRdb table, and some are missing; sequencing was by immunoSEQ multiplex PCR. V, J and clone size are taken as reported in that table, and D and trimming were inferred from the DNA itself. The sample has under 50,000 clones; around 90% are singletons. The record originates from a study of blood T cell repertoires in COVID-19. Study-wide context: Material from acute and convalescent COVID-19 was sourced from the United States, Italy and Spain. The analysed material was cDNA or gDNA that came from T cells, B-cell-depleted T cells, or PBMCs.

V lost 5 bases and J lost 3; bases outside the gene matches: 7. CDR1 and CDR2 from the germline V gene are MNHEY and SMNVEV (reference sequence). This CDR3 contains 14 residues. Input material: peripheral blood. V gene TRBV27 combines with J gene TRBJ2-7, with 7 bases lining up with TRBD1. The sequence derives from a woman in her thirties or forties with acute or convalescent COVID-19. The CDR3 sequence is CASSITGDRYEQYF. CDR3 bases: TGTGCCAGCAGTATCACAGGGGATCGCTACGAGCAGTACTTC.